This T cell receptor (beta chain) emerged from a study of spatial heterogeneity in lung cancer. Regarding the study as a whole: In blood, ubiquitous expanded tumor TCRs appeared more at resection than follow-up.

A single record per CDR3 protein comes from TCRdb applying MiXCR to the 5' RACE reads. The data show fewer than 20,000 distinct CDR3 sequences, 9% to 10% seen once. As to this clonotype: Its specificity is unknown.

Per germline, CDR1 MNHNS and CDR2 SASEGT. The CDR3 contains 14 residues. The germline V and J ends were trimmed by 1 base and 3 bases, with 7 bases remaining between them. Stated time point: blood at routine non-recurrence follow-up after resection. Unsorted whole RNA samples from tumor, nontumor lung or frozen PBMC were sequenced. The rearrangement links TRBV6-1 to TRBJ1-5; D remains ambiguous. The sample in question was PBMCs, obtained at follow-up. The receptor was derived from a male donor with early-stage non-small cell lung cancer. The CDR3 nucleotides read TGTGCCAGCAGTGAAGGAGGGCCCAATCAGCCCCAGCATTTT. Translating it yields CASSEGGPNQPQHF.